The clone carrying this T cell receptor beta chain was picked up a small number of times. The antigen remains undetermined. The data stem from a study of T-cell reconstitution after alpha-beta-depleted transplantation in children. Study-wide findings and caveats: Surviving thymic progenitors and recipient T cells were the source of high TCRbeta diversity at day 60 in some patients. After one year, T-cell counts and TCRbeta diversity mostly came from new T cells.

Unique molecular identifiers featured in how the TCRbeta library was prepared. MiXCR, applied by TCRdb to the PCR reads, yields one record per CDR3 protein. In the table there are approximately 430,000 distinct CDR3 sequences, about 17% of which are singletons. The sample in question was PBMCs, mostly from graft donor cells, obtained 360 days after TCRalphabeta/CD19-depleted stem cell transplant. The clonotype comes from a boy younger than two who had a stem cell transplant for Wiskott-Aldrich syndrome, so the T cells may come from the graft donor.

The CDR3 region has the DNA TGCGCCAGCAGCCAAGATCGGCTAGCGGGATATCGCAATGAGCAGTTCTTC. It codes for CASSQDRLAGYRNEQFF. The chain carries TRBV4-3 and TRBJ2-1; 9 positions match TRBD2. CDR1 is LGHNA, CDR2 YSLEER, per germline. The CDR3 covers 17 residues. J lost 6 bases, V lost 0 bases, and 9 bases had no gene match.